The rows below give T cell receptor beta chains drawn from one sample of a study of T cell repertoires in cytomegalovirus infection. Each CDR3 protein gets one entry after TCRdb re-called the reads with MiXCR. The data show more than 650,000 distinct CDR3 sequences, roughly a third seen once. Sequenced sample: PBMCs. These receptors all stem from a human donor in good health (CMV status not recorded). Some clones in this sample may be carry-over from other donors' samples. The CDR3 runs from the conserved cysteine through the conserved F or W. The D gene is left open where the match is weak. Only some rows state a clone size, as once, few, many or a class for expanded clones.

size	D	J	V	CDR3	DNA
few	.	TRBJ2-7	TRBV11-2	CASSRDGIYEQYF	TGTGCCAGCAGTCGGGACGGCATCTACGAGCAGTACTTC
few	TRBD1	TRBJ2-7	TRBV10-3	CAISDPLQGAYEQYF	TGTGCCATCAGTGACCCTCTGCAGGGGGCCTACGAGCAGTACTTC
.	TRBD1	TRBJ2-7	TRBV7-2	CASTLNRGAYEQYF	TGTGCCAGCACCTTAAACAGGGGTGCCTACGAGCAGTACTTC
.	TRBD2	TRBJ2-7	TRBV4-1	CASSQGGIAGGSSSYEQYF	TGCGCCAGCAGCCAAGGGGGGATAGCGGGGGGCTCAAGCTCCTACGAGCAGTACTTC
.	TRBD1	TRBJ2-3	TRBV18	CASSPPKTGGPRTDTQYF	TGTGCCAGCTCACCTCCAAAGACAGGGGGGCCTCGCACAGATACGCAGTATTTT
.	.	TRBJ2-5	TRBV6-5	CASSYNRGQETQYF	TGTGCCAGCAGTTATAACCGAGGGCAAGAGACCCAGTACTTC
.	.	TRBJ1-2	TRBV19	CASRESFAYGYTF	TGTGCCAGTAGAGAAAGTTTTGCGTATGGCTACACCTTC
few	TRBD2	TRBJ2-7	TRBV10-3	CAISVTSGHAGVYEQYF	TGTGCCATCAGTGTGACTAGCGGCCATGCAGGGGTGTACGAGCAGTACTTC
few	.	TRBJ2-1	TRBV19	CASSINTYNEQFF	TGTGCCAGTAGTATAAACACCTACAATGAGCAGTTCTTC
few	.	TRBJ2-6	TRBV28	CASSFPGDLIDRGSGANVLTF	TGTGCCAGCAGTTTTCCCGGTGACTTAATTGACCGGGGCTCTGGGGCCAACGTCCTGACTTTC
.	TRBD2	TRBJ2-3	TRBV11-1	CASSLRLARYTQYF	TGTGCCAGCAGCCTTCGACTAGCGAGGTATACGCAGTATTTT
few	.	TRBJ2-7	TRBV4-2	CASSQDLTYTYEQYF	TGTGCCAGCAGCCAAGATCTAACTTATACCTACGAGCAGTACTTC
.	.	TRBJ2-2	TRBV12-3/TRBV12-4	CASSSRIGELFF	TGTGCCAGCAGTTCTAGGATCGGGGAGCTGTTTTTT
.	.	TRBJ1-1	TRBV28	CASSRLGENTEAFF	TGTGCCAGCAGTCGGTTGGGGGAGAACACTGAAGCTTTCTTT
few	.	TRBJ1-4	TRBV20-1	CSARDPYEKLFF	TGCAGTGCTAGAGATCCCTATGAAAAACTGTTTTTT
.	.	TRBJ2-3	TRBV7-8	CASSLEGFQGTDTQYF	TGTGCCAGCAGCTTAGAAGGGTTTCAGGGCACAGATACGCAGTATTTT
.	TRBD1	TRBJ2-5	TRBV6-2/TRBV6-3	CASSSGTGLRGETQYF	TGTGCCAGCAGCTCCGGGACAGGGTTAAGGGGAGAGACCCAGTACTTC
many	.	TRBJ2-7	TRBV7-2	CASSPSYEQYF	TGTGCCAGCAGCCCTTCCTACGAGCAGTACTTC
.	.	TRBJ2-1	TRBV7-8	CASSPSPRNEQFF	TGTGCCAGCAGCCCCAGCCCAAGGAATGAGCAGTTCTTC
many	.	TRBJ1-6	TRBV7-9	CASSLVTGQTSPLHF	TGTGCCAGCAGCTTAGTGACAGGACAGACTTCACCCCTCCACTTT
.	.	TRBJ1-1	TRBV15	CATSRGKSGRVTEAFF	TGTGCCACCAGCAGAGGAAAATCGGGTAGGGTCACTGAAGCTTTCTTT
few	TRBD1	TRBJ2-7	TRBV10-3	CAFSTQAPGQGPEQYF	TGTGCCTTCTCGACTCAGGCGCCGGGACAGGGGCCCGAGCAGTACTTC
.	.	TRBJ2-7	TRBV28	CGRSSRRTSYEQYF	TGTGGCCGCAGTTCCCGACGGACCTCCTACGAGCAGTACTTC
few	.	TRBJ2-7	TRBV28	CASSDTEGRYEQYF	TGTGCCAGCAGCGACACGGAAGGACGCTACGAGCAGTACTTC
few	TRBD2	TRBJ2-7	TRBV4-2	CASSQETSGSYEQYF	TGTGCCAGCAGCCAAGAGACTAGCGGTTCCTACGAGCAGTACTTC
.	.	TRBJ1-2	TRBV7-8	CASSSRVWAPDGYTF	TGTGCCAGCAGCTCTAGGGTTTGGGCCCCAGATGGCTACACCTTC
many	TRBD1	TRBJ2-7	TRBV28	CASSSGTGSYHEQYF	TGTGCCAGCAGCTCCGGGACAGGGTCGTACCACGAGCAGTACTTC
few	.	TRBJ1-2	TRBV4-1	CASSQDDYSNYGYTF	TGCGCCAGCAGCCAAGACGACTATTCTAACTATGGCTACACCTTC
many	.	TRBJ2-3	TRBV5-4	CASSPGAGSNTDTQYF	TGTGCCAGCAGCCCAGGCGCGGGGAGTAACACAGATACGCAGTATTTT
.	TRBD1	TRBJ2-3	TRBV25-1	CASSDRQGALSSTDTQYF	TGTGCCAGCAGTGATCGACAGGGGGCCCTTTCTAGCACAGATACGCAGTATTTT
few	.	TRBJ2-6	TRBV5-6	CASSLFQSSGANVLTF	TGTGCCAGCAGCTTGTTTCAGAGCTCTGGGGCCAACGTCCTGACTTTC
once	.	TRBJ2-7	TRBV6-5	CASSSGESYYEQYF	TGTGCCAGCAGTTCTGGCGAATCCTACTACGAGCAGTACTTC
few	.	TRBJ1-1	TRBV28	CASSSWLGGNTEAFF	TGTGCCAGCAGTTCGTGGCTCGGGGGGAACACTGAAGCTTTCTTT
.	.	TRBJ2-1	TRBV24-1	CATKASLYNEQFF	TGTGCCACCAAGGCCAGTCTCTACAATGAGCAGTTCTTC
.	TRBD2	TRBJ2-1	TRBV6-5	CASLASGNNEQFF	TGTGCCAGCCTCGCTAGCGGGAACAATGAGCAGTTCTTC
.	.	TRBJ2-7	TRBV20-1	CSATWEPRDEQYF	TGCAGTGCTACTTGGGAGCCCAGGGACGAGCAGTACTTC
.	.	TRBJ2-3	TRBV12-3/TRBV12-4	CASSLDHTDTQYF	TGTGCCAGCAGTTTAGACCACACAGATACGCAGTATTTT
few	.	TRBJ1-6	TRBV28	CASSFVGSPLHF	TGTGCCAGCAGTTTCGTTGGCTCACCCCTCCACTTT
many	.	TRBJ1-5	TRBV7-9	CASSLESTDISNQPQHF	TGTGCCAGCAGCTTAGAGAGTACAGACATTAGCAATCAGCCCCAGCATTTT
few	TRBD2	TRBJ2-1	TRBV12-3/TRBV12-4	CASNLAGGRGEQFF	TGTGCCAGCAACCTAGCGGGGGGGCGGGGTGAGCAGTTCTTC
few	.	TRBJ2-3	TRBV4-1	CASSQGGGGFLGDTQYF	TGCGCCAGCAGCCAAGGCGGGGGCGGTTTCCTTGGAGATACGCAGTATTTT
.	TRBD1	TRBJ1-2	TRBV4-1	CASSQPTGSGYGYTF	TGCGCCAGCAGCCAACCGACAGGGTCTGGGTATGGCTACACCTTC
.	.	TRBJ1-1	TRBV6-5	CASRAAGEGLAPLFF	TGTGCCAGCAGAGCCGCGGGGGAAGGCCTCGCGCCCCTCTTCTTT
few	TRBD1	TRBJ2-7	TRBV20-1	CSARDTDRAGEQYF	TGCAGTGCTAGAGATACGGACAGGGCGGGGGAGCAGTACTTC
.	.	TRBJ2-7	TRBV4-2	CASAPGPGLYEQYF	TGTGCCAGCGCCCCAGGTCCCGGACTCTACGAGCAGTACTTC
few	TRBD1	TRBJ1-3	TRBV7-2	CASSLGTEGNTIYF	TGTGCCAGCAGCTTGGGGACAGAAGGAAACACCATATATTTT
.	.	TRBJ1-5	TRBV25-1	CASSDRPENNQPQHF	TGTGCCAGCAGTGACCGTCCCGAGAACAATCAGCCCCAGCATTTT
.	.	TRBJ1-4	TRBV5-6	CASSSYDTEKLFF	TGTGCCAGCAGCTCCTATGACACTGAAAAACTGTTTTTT
few	.	TRBJ2-2	TRBV7-9	CASSLGNGPTGELFF	TGTGCCAGCAGCTTAGGTAACGGGCCCACCGGGGAGCTGTTTTTT
few	TRBD1	TRBJ2-7	TRBV7-8	CASSLGRGRFSEQYF	TGTGCCAGCAGCTTAGGCAGGGGGCGTTTCTCCGAGCAGTACTTC